Listed below are T cell receptor beta chains from one sample, sequenced in a study of identical twins. TCRdb passed the 5' RACE reads through MiXCR, listing each CDR3 protein once. The sample consists of more than 400,000 distinct CDR3 sequences, nearly 15% of them appearing once. The same specimen was also included in a second study, on yellow fever vaccine responses in identical twins.

Sequencing input: CD4+ T cells sorted from blood. All receptors derive from a woman aged 18 to 35 in good health. CDR3s include the opening cysteine and the closing phenylalanine or tryptophan. A D gene is named only where the DNA matches it firmly. Only part of the rows carry a size: once, few, many, or a class if the clone is expanded.

J,D,V,size,DNA,CDR3
TRBJ1-4,-,TRBV20-1,few,TGCAGTGCTAGTCGTGAAAAACTGTTTTTT,CSASREKLFF
TRBJ1-2,-,TRBV19,few,TGTGCCAGTAGTCCCTCGAATGAGGGTTTTTACTATGGCTACACCTTC,CASSPSNEGFYYGYTF
TRBJ2-3,TRBD2,TRBV27,-,TGTGCCAGCAGCCCTCTGCGAGGGACTAGCGGGAGAGGGGCGATAGATACGCAGTATTTT,CASSPLRGTSGRGAIDTQYF
TRBJ2-3,-,TRBV29-1,few,TGCAGCGTTGCCCCGGGCACAGATACGCAGTATTTT,CSVAPGTDTQYF
TRBJ2-2,TRBD2,TRBV7-7,-,TGTGCCAGCAGCTTAGGCCTAGCGGGAGGGAACCGGGAGCTGTTTTTT,CASSLGLAGGNRELFF
TRBJ2-5,-,TRBV11-2,-,TGTGCCAGCAGCTCAATTTCGGAGACCCAGTACTTC,CASSSISETQYF
TRBJ2-3,TRBD2,TRBV20-1,few,TGCAGTGCTAGAACCGGGACTAGCGTCTCAGATACGCAGTATTTT,CSARTGTSVSDTQYF
TRBJ2-3,-,TRBV5-1,many,TGCGCCAGCAGCTATGGTAGGGATACGCAGTATTTT,CASSYGRDTQYF
TRBJ2-1,TRBD2,TRBV20-1,-,TGCAGTGCTGAGGGGACTAGCGGGAGGGCCAGGCGCGAGCAGTTCTTC,CSAEGTSGRARREQFF
TRBJ1-5,-,TRBV24-1,-,TGTGCCACCAGTTCTGGCAATCAGCCCCAGCATTTT,CATSSGNQPQHF
TRBJ2-1,TRBD2,TRBV20-1,-,TGCAGTGCTGAAGATCAGCGGGGGGTATCCTACAATGAGCAGTTCTTC,CSAEDQRGVSYNEQFF
TRBJ2-1,TRBD2,TRBV29-1,-,TGCAGCGTTCGCGGGGGCGGGGGACTAGCGGGAAAGGACTACAATGAGCAGTTCTTC,CSVRGGGGLAGKDYNEQFF
TRBJ2-7,-,TRBV9,few,TGTGCCAGCAGCGCTGCTGGGTGGGACTCCTACGAGCAGTACTTC,CASSAAGWDSYEQYF
TRBJ1-5,-,TRBV3-1,-,TGTGCCAGCAGCCAAGCGGGGACGGGCAATCAGCCCCAGCATTTT,CASSQAGTGNQPQHF
TRBJ1-1,-,TRBV5-6,few,TGTGCCAGCAGCTTCTACAGGGATGAAGCTTTCTTT,CASSFYRDEAFF
TRBJ2-5,-,TRBV4-1,-,TGCGCCAGCAGCCAAGATTTCACGGGACGAGAGACCCAGTACTTC,CASSQDFTGRETQYF
TRBJ2-7,TRBD2,TRBV20-1,many,TGCAGTGCTTTTAGCGGGAGGGCGTACGAGCAGTACTTC,CSAFSGRAYEQYF
TRBJ2-1,TRBD2,TRBV12-3/TRBV12-4,few,TGTGCCAGCAGTAGGACTAGCGGGAGGCTCGGGGATGAGCAGTTCTTC,CASSRTSGRLGDEQFF
TRBJ2-1,TRBD2,TRBV6-4,-,TGTGCCAGCAGTCCCCCCCTAGCGGGAGAGTGTAATGAGCAGTTCTTC,CASSPPLAGECNEQFF
TRBJ1-2,-,TRBV24-1,-,TGTGCCACCAGTGCAGAGCCTAACTATGGCTACACCTTC,CATSAEPNYGYTF
TRBJ2-7,-,TRBV6-5,few,TGTGCCAGCAGTTACTCGGGGGGAGGTTCCTACGAGCAGTACTTC,CASSYSGGGSYEQYF
TRBJ2-1,-,TRBV4-1,-,TGCGCCAGCAGCCAAGTGCGGGGGCGGGCCTACAATGAGCAGTTCTTC,CASSQVRGRAYNEQFF
TRBJ2-3,-,TRBV29-1,-,TGCAGCGTTGAAGGGAGGGTAGATACGCAGTATTTT,CSVEGRVDTQYF
TRBJ2-7,-,TRBV15,many,TGTGCCACCAGCGGAGGGTCCTACGAGCAGTACTTC,CATSGGSYEQYF
TRBJ2-3,-,TRBV29-1,few,TGCAGCGCAACGAGTATTGGGACTCCTACCATGGGTACGCAGTATTTT,CSATSIGTPTMGTQYF
TRBJ2-3,-,TRBV12-3/TRBV12-4,-,TGTGCCAGCAGTTTTTATGTAGATACGCAGTATTTT,CASSFYVDTQYF
TRBJ1-2,TRBD1,TRBV10-2,few,TGCGCCAGCAGTGAGGGGGTTGGACAGGGCAACTATGGCTACACCTTC,CASSEGVGQGNYGYTF